Listed here are 7 T cell receptor beta chains from one sample, sequenced in a study of blood T cell repertoires in COVID-19. TCRdb keeps only in-frame clones here, not all; method: immunoSEQ multiplex PCR. The sample includes 100,000 to 150,000 clones, around four fifths of them seen just once. The specimen sequenced was peripheral blood. Receptors originate from a human donor in a cohort sampled during active COVID-19.

The chain joins TRBV12-3 or TRBV12-4 to TRBJ2-3, with TRBD2 identical over 7 bases. The CDR3 contains 11 residues. Unmatched junction bases numbered 1, after V lost 7 bases and J lost 6 bases. The DNA of the CDR3 is TGTGCCAGCACCGGGAGGGATACGCAGTATTTT. Amino acid sequence: CASTGRDTQYF.

Here the CDR3 reads CASSEWWGTKRSTDTQYF. In DNA, the CDR3 is TGTGCCAGCAGTGAATGGTGGGGGACTAAAAGAAGCACAGATACGCAGTATTTT. The chain combines TRBV25-1 with TRBJ2-3; 7 bases are a match to TRBD2. Looked up from germline, CDR1 is MGHDK and CDR2 is SYGVNS. The trim removed 1 base at V and 0 bases at J, leaving 10 bases unmatched. The CDR3 consists of 18 residues.

About this clone: The sample holds other DNA sequences that translate to the same CDR3. The chain combines TRBV12-3 or TRBV12-4 with TRBJ2-7, with D possibly TRBD2 on 5 matching bases. The V and J ends lost 3 bases and 4 bases respectively, with 7 bases between them. The CDR3 loop spans 12 amino acids. The CDR3 coding sequence is TGTGCCAGCAGTTTCGGCGGGTACGAGCAGTACTTC. Translation: CASSFGGYEQYF.

This chain connects TRBV4-1 to TRBJ2-1, with no clear D. Germline CDR1 reads MGHRA; CDR2 reads YSYEKL. V was pared by 0 bases and J by 7 bases, with 7 bases between. This CDR3 has 13 amino acids. CDR3 residues: CASSQDPNNEQFF. The CDR3 DNA follows: TGCGCCAGCAGCCAAGATCCAAATAATGAGCAGTTCTTC.

The chain has TRBV9 and TRBJ2-3; 12 nucleotides line up with TRBD2. V gave up 2 bases and J gave up 3 bases; unmatched junction bases: 4. The CDR3 extends over 16 amino acids. The V gene's germline CDR1 is SGDLS and CDR2 YYNGEE. The CDR3 coding sequence is TGTGCCAGCAGCGTTTTGACTAGCGGGGGTACAGATACGCAGTATTTT. Its translation is CASSVLTSGGTDTQYF.

The CDR3 nucleotides read TGTGCCAGCAGTTCCATTAGCGGGGGGGCCTTCGAGCAGTACTTC. It encodes CASSSISGGAFEQYF. The chain is built from TRBV7-2 and TRBJ2-7, with TRBD2 matching 11 bases. The junction had 10 bases not matched to a gene; V was cut back by 6 bases and J by 6 bases. Looked up from germline, CDR1 is SGHTA and CDR2 is FQGNSA. This CDR3 has 15 residues. The entire variable domain, with the rest obtained from reference TRBV7-2 and TRBJ2-7, is as follows: GAGVSQSPSNKVTEKGKDVELRCDPISGHTALYWYRQSLGQGLEFLIYFQGNSAPDKSGLPSDRFSAERTGGSVSTLTIQRTQQEDSAVYLCASSSISGGAFEQYFGPGTRLTVT.

This chain uses TRBV18 with TRBJ2-7; a possible D gene is TRBD1 (6 bases). The CDR3 has 15 amino acids. CDR1 and CDR2 (germline): KGHSH, LQKENI. V was shortened by 2 bases and J by 6 bases, with 17 bases between the two germline ends. The CDR3 bases are TGTGCCAGCTCACCAGAACAGGGTCTCACCTTCGAGCAGTACTTC. It specifies CASSPEQGLTFEQYF.